The clone carrying this T cell receptor (beta chain) has more than one count but fewer than ten. Its antigen is still unknown. Clones were sequenced by immunoSEQ multiplex PCR, and TCRdb holds only the in-frame ones, with some missing. The sample lists about 99,000 clones; about 85% were seen once. The sample comes from a study of T cell responses to AZD1222 COVID-19 vaccine. Study outcomes and limitations: Only after the peak T cell response were repertoires sampled. A reported finding is that nearly half of spike-specific TCRs target unmutated variant regions.

The sample in question was peripheral blood, obtained on day 0 of AZD1222 vaccination. The TCR comes from an adult in good health.

The CDR3 loop reads CASSRYGYTF. The CDR3 coding sequence is TGTGCCAGCAGCCGGTATGGCTACACCTTC. This chain joins TRBV12-3 or TRBV12-4 and TRBJ1-2; D remains ambiguous. The CDR3 is 10 amino acids. V shed 6 bases and J shed 5 bases, with 4 bases lying between them.